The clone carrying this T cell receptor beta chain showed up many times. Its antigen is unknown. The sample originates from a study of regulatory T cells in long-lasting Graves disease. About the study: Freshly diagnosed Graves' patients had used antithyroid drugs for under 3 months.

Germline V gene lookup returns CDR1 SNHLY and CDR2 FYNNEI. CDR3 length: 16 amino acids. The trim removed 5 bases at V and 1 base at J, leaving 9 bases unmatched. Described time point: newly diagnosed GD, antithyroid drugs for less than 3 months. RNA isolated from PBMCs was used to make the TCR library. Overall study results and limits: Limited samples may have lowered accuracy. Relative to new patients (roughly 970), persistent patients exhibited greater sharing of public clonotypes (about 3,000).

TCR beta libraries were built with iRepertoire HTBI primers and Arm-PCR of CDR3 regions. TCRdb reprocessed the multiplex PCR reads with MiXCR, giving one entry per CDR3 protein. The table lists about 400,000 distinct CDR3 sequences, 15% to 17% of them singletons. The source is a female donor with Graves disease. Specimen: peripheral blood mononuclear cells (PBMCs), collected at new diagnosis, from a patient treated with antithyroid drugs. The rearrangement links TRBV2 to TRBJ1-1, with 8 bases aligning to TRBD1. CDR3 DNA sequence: TGTGCCAGCAGTCTCCTAATTACAGGGGGGAACACTGAAGCTTTCTTT. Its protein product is CASSLLITGGNTEAFF.